Listed here is a single T cell receptor beta chain. The antigen this receptor binds is unknown. The record has no base qualities; no much larger clone is one base away. Counted from cysteine to phenylalanine, this CDR3 has 16 amino acids. Only the CDR3 DNA stays, 48 bases, in frame from base 1. Ends trimmed: V by 3 bases, J by 4 bases; bases unmatched to a gene: 6. The data belong to a study of T cell repertoires in cytomegalovirus infection (dated by TCRdb to between 2017 and 2020). Regarding the study in general: Because public TCR beta signatures pointed to carriage of CMV infection together with the matching HLA type, the HLA type of each donor mattered for the analysis.

Sequencer: Illumina HiSeq 1500. TCRdb cleaned the public reads at Q25 with fastp, built clones with MiXCR and kept in-frame beta chains. Rows with a matching CDR3 protein are joined into one entry that keeps the most common DNA and genes. This sample holds approximately 260,000 distinct CDR3 sequences; over 15% were observed only once. The ten largest clonotypes hold over 40% of the sample. The investigation overall reported the following: Cumulative frequency of public TCR beta family members discriminated carriers of CMV infection plus the relevant HLA type in this cohort and an independent approximately 350-donor cohort. The ex vivo response was dominated by HLA-C-restricted CMV-specific TCR beta clonotypes, and the single most frequent clonotype in two of eight donors was supplied by these HLA-C-restricted clonotypes.

The sequence is built from TRBV12-3 or TRBV12-4 and TRBJ2-3; the junction holds 11 bases that match TRBD2. The sample consisted of CD8+ T cells from PBMCs. The TCR sequence derives from a human donor in good health (CMV status not recorded). Some clones in this sample may be carry-over from other donors' samples. The CDR3: CASSLLTSGAPDTQYF. At the DNA level, the sequence is TGTGCCAGCAGTTTGTTGACTAGCGGGGCCCCAGATACGCAGTATTTT.